This is a list of T cell receptor beta chains from one sample in a study of blood T cell repertoires in COVID-19. Libraries were prepared by immunoSEQ multiplex PCR; TCRdb keeps only in-frame clonotypes and omits some of them. The sample consists of roughly 220,000 clones, around four fifths of them appearing once. The sequencing sample was made of peripheral blood. These receptors were obtained from a woman aged 55-69 years who had recovered from COVID-19. Both conserved end residues are part of each CDR3. D genes are given only for firm matches. A clone size is listed for some rows: how often the clone was seen (once, few, many), or a class if it is expanded.

j_call d_call v_call clone_size cdr3_nt cdr3_aa
TRBJ2-5 NA TRBV18 NA TGTGCCAGCTCACCACGAGGGTTCCAAGAGACCCAGTACTTC CASSPRGFQETQYF
TRBJ1-1 NA TRBV4-1 NA TGCGCCAGCAGCCAAGTCGACAACTTGAACACTGAAGCTTTCTTT CASSQVDNLNTEAFF
TRBJ1-3 TRBD1 TRBV3-1/TRBV3-2 NA TGTGCCAGCAGCTACGGGACAGGGGATCTCACCATATATTTT CASSYGTGDLTIYF
TRBJ2-7 NA TRBV5-1 NA TGCGCCAGCAGCTTGGAATCCCCGTACGAGCAGTACTTC CASSLESPYEQYF
TRBJ2-7 TRBD1 TRBV10-1 NA TGCGCCAGCACCGTGACAGGGGCCAGCTCCTACGAGCAGTACTTC CASTVTGASSYEQYF
TRBJ1-3 TRBD1 TRBV10-3 NA TGTGCCATCAGTACGCAGGGGGCGCGGGTAAACACCATATATTTT CAISTQGARVNTIYF
TRBJ2-5 NA TRBV2 NA TGTGCCAGCAGTGAAGGGACTGACCAAGAGACCCAGTACTTC CASSEGTDQETQYF
TRBJ2-3 TRBD2 TRBV6-5 NA TGTGCCAGCCAAGGACTAGTTGCAGATACGCAGTATTTT CASQGLVADTQYF
TRBJ1-2 TRBD1 TRBV16 few TGTGCCAGCAGGAGACTCGGGACAGCTTCACACTATGGCTACACCTTC CASRRLGTASHYGYTF
TRBJ2-7 NA TRBV27 NA TGTGCCAGCAGTGTCTACGGGACGGTTGGAGGGTACGAGCAGTACTTC CASSVYGTVGGYEQYF
TRBJ2-1 TRBD2 TRBV12-3/TRBV12-4 NA TGTGCCAGCAGCGCGGCCCTAGCGGGGGGCCAGTTCTTC CASSAALAGGQFF
TRBJ1-1 NA TRBV21-1 NA TGTGCCAGCAGCAAAGCTGGCCAACCTACCGGGACAGGTGATGAAGCTTTCTTT CASSKAGQPTGTGDEAFF
TRBJ2-7 NA TRBV7-9 NA TGTGCCAGCAGCCGCGGGACGGAACCTTACGAGCAGTACTTC CASSRGTEPYEQYF
TRBJ2-5 NA TRBV18 NA TGTGCCAGCTCACCGAGAATCCAAGAGACCCAGTACTTC CASSPRIQETQYF
TRBJ2-5 TRBD2 TRBV27 NA TGTGCCAGCAGTTCAACGACTAGCGTAAAAGAGACCCAGTACTTC CASSSTTSVKETQYF
TRBJ1-1 TRBD1 TRBV5-1 NA TGCGCCAGCAGCTCCCCACGGACAGGGAGGACTGAAGCTTTCTTT CASSSPRTGRTEAFF
TRBJ1-1 NA TRBV9 once TGTGCCAGCAGCGGAAACCGGGACAAGGAAGCTTTCTTT CASSGNRDKEAFF
TRBJ1-2 TRBD1 TRBV29-1 NA TGCAGCGTACTTAAGGACAGGGGGCTCGGCTACACCTTC CSVLKDRGLGYTF
TRBJ1-1 TRBD1 TRBV5-1 once TGCGCCAGCAGCACGGGACAGGGAATTGAAGCTTTCTTT CASSTGQGIEAFF
TRBJ2-5 TRBD2 TRBV11-2 NA TGTGCCAGCAGCTCCCGTCTAGCGGGGGGCGGAGAGACCCAGTACTTC CASSSRLAGGGETQYF
TRBJ2-1 NA TRBV2 few TGTGCCAGCATTTCAGGGGGGCATTACAATGAGCAGTTCTTC CASISGGHYNEQFF
TRBJ1-1 TRBD1 TRBV7-3 NA TGTGCCAGCAGCGACGGACAGGATGAAGCTTTCTTT CASSDGQDEAFF
TRBJ2-3 TRBD2 TRBV15 NA TGTGCCACCAGCAGAGATGCGGCGGGGGAATATGATACGCAGTATTTT CATSRDAAGEYDTQYF
TRBJ2-7 NA TRBV4-3 NA TGCGCCAGCAGCCGATACGCCGGGGACTCCTACGAGCAGTACTTC CASSRYAGDSYEQYF
TRBJ1-5 TRBD1 TRBV13 NA TGTGCCAGCAGCTCGACAGGGACAAAGCCCCAGCATTTT CASSSTGTKPQHF
TRBJ2-1 TRBD1 TRBV4-1 once TGCGCCAGCAGCCAAGGGACAGGGGTGGGGTACAATGAGCAGTTCTTC CASSQGTGVGYNEQFF
TRBJ1-2 NA TRBV29-1 NA TGCAGCGCCGGGACGGGGGTCAACTATGGCTACACCTTC CSAGTGVNYGYTF
TRBJ2-2 TRBD2 TRBV10-3 NA TGTGCCTCCCGGGCAGCGGGGAGTACCGGGGAGCTGTTTTTT CASRAAGSTGELFF
TRBJ2-3 NA TRBV5-1 NA TGCGCCAGCAGCCCCGCGGGCGAGCAAACAGATACGCAGTATTTT CASSPAGEQTDTQYF
TRBJ2-6 NA TRBV18 NA TGTGCCAGCTCCCCCAGCGAAAGGGCCAACGTCCTGACTTTC CASSPSERANVLTF
TRBJ1-3 NA TRBV6-1 few TGTGCCAGCAGTGAAAGAGTACGCGCTCGCTCTGGAAACACCATATATTTT CASSERVRARSGNTIYF
TRBJ2-3 TRBD1 TRBV9 NA TGTGCCAGCAGCGTATCGGGACAGGGAGTCACAGATACGCAGTATTTT CASSVSGQGVTDTQYF
TRBJ2-3 TRBD2 TRBV18 NA TGTGCCAGCTCACTACGGACTAGCGGGGGTGTCACTAGCACAGATACGCAGTATTTT CASSLRTSGGVTSTDTQYF
TRBJ2-1 NA TRBV6-6 NA TGTGCCAGCCAGGATGGGGGCGGCTCAGAGTTCTTC CASQDGGGSEFF
TRBJ1-3 NA TRBV4-1 few TGCGCCAGCAGCCAAGACAGGCAGGCAAACACCATATATTTT CASSQDRQANTIYF
TRBJ2-1 TRBD2 TRBV2 NA TGTGCCAGCAGAGCCGGGACTATACCGCACAATGAGCAGTTCTTC CASRAGTIPHNEQFF
TRBJ1-2 NA TRBV30 NA TGTGCCTGGAGTGTATGGGCTCAGGGTTTGGATGGCTACACCTTC CAWSVWAQGLDGYTF
TRBJ1-5 NA TRBV5-6 NA TGTGCCAGCAGCTTTGGGGGGGATCAGCCCCAGCATTTT CASSFGGDQPQHF
TRBJ2-3 TRBD2 TRBV6-5 NA TGTGCCAGCAGTTACGGACTAGCCGGCACAGATACGCAGTATTTT CASSYGLAGTDTQYF
TRBJ1-1 NA TRBV6-5 few TGTGCCACCCAGGGGAGCACTGAAGCTTTCTTT CATQGSTEAFF
TRBJ2-1 TRBD1 TRBV2 NA TGTGCCAGCAGTGTAGCCGGGACAGGGGTGAGGAATGAGCAGTTCTTC CASSVAGTGVRNEQFF
TRBJ1-2 NA TRBV30 NA TGTACGGCCGGGCAATTAGGGAGCTATGGCTACACCTTC CTAGQLGSYGYTF
TRBJ2-5 NA TRBV29-1 NA TGCAGCGTCGAGCCAAAACAAGAGACCCAGTACTTC CSVEPKQETQYF
TRBJ2-1 TRBD2 TRBV7-9 NA TGTGCCAGCAGGGCTGGACTAGCGGGGGGCGATGAGCAGTTCTTC CASRAGLAGGDEQFF
TRBJ2-5 NA TRBV9 NA TGTGCCAGCAGCGTCGGGGGGCTGGGGGAGACCCAGTACTTC CASSVGGLGETQYF
TRBJ2-3 NA TRBV6-5 NA TGTGCCAGCAGAGACCCCAAGGAGTTCACAGATACGCAGTATTTT CASRDPKEFTDTQYF
TRBJ2-7 TRBD1 TRBV11-3 NA TGTGCCAGCAGCCAGGGACAGGTGGGGGAGCAGTACTTC CASSQGQVGEQYF
TRBJ2-3 TRBD2 TRBV7-8 once TGTGCCAGCAGCCCGAGAATAGCGGGGGGGCCTGGAGATACGCAGTATTTT CASSPRIAGGPGDTQYF
TRBJ2-3 NA TRBV7-7 few TGTGCTAGCAGCCCGCTAAGCACAGATACGCAGTATTTT CASSPLSTDTQYF
TRBJ2-2 NA TRBV4-3 NA TGCGCCAGCAGCCAAGATCCTCCTCGAGGCGATTTCTTCACCGGGGAGCTGTTTTTT CASSQDPPRGDFFTGELFF
TRBJ1-5 TRBD1 TRBV6-6 NA TGTGCCAGCAGTTACCCCGGACAGGGCGCTCAGCCCCAGCATTTT CASSYPGQGAQPQHF
TRBJ2-1 TRBD1 TRBV11-2 NA TGTGCCAGCAGCTTGGGCAGGGGGCCCTACAATGAGCAGTTCTTC CASSLGRGPYNEQFF
TRBJ1-2 NA TRBV30 NA TGTGCCTGGAGTGTTCATTTTCAGGGGCTTTATGGCTACACCTTC CAWSVHFQGLYGYTF